This paragraph reports one T cell receptor (beta chain). This sample was included in a study of blood T cell repertoires in COVID-19. The overall study: Samples representing acute and convalescent COVID-19 were sourced from the United States, Italy and Spain. Nucleic acid was either cDNA or gDNA, and it came from T cells, B-cell-depleted T cells, or PBMCs.

Original processing methods: Estimates of nucleated cell counts were drawn from the amplification of reference gene primers. Generated by immunoSEQ multiplex PCR, the TCRdb table keeps only in-frame clones and is missing some. V, J and clone size are taken as reported in that table, and D and trimming were inferred from the DNA itself. The sample consists of some 100,000 clones, almost 95% of them appearing once. J was trimmed by 12 bases and V by 10 bases; bases with no gene match: 18. Looked up from germline, CDR1 is MNHEY and CDR2 is SVGAGI. CDR3 length: 14 amino acids. The rearrangement joins TRBV6-5 to TRBJ2-1; TRBD1 aligns across 7 bases. The sample taken for sequencing was peripheral blood. The sequence was collected from a woman aged 60-75 years with active COVID-19. Here the CDR3 DNA reads TGTGCCACCAAGGGACAGCAGGTTTTAAGCGGGCAGTTCTTC. Translating gives CATKGQQVLSGQFF.